The 20 T cell receptor beta chains below were found in one sample sequenced in a study of glioma-infiltrating T cells. TCR alpha and beta CDR3 regions were amplified from RNA using iRepertoire nested multiplex PCR. TCRdb re-derived calls from the multiplex PCR reads in MiXCR, one entry per CDR3 protein. The sample shows about 140,000 distinct CDR3 sequences, approximately 39% of them seen only once. Sequencing was performed on glioma tissue, nonneoplastic brain tissue, or PBMCs (not recorded which). Receptors originate from a human donor with low-grade glioma or glioblastoma, undergoing nonglioma brain surgery, or in good health (not recorded which).

CDR3 amino acids: CASSGSDSYGYTF. In DNA form, the CDR3 reads TGTGCCAGCAGTGGATCGGACAGCTATGGCTACACCTTC. The gene calls are TRBV6-2 or TRBV6-3 and TRBJ1-2, with TRBD1 as a possible D gene (6 bases). CDR1 is MNHEY and CDR2 is SVGEGT in the germline V gene. Trimming left V 5 bases short and J 4 bases short, with 11 bases between. This CDR3 is 13 amino acids long.

This clonotype was picked up a small number of times. The chain couples TRBV6-1 to TRBJ2-3, with D maybe TRBD1 (5 bases). V was cut by 9 bases and J by 1 base, with 11 bases left in between. The CDR3 is 13 amino acids. Germline V gene sequence: CDR1 MNHNS, CDR2 SASEGT. Here the CDR3 reads CASKMTGTDTQYF. In nucleotides, the CDR3 is TGTGCCAGTAAGATGACAGGCACAGATACGCAGTATTTT.

Only a few counts were recorded for this clonotype. The genes are TRBV25-1 and TRBJ1-1; D gene uncertain. Trimming stripped 3 bases from V and 2 bases from J, with 1 base between. Germline CDR1 reads MGHDK; CDR2 reads SYGVNS. This CDR3 is 11 amino acids long. CDR3 bases: TGTGCCAGCAGTGACAACACTGAAGCTTTCTTT. Protein: CASSDNTEAFF. Based on the CDR3 plus reference TRBV25-1 and TRBJ1-1, the full variable domain is EADIYQTPRYLVIGTGKKITLECSQTMGHDKMYWYQQDPGMELHLIHYSYGVNSTEKGDLSSESTVSRIRTEHFPLTLESARPSHTSQYLCASSDNTEAFFGQGTRLTVV.

This clonotype was observed a handful of times. This chain uses TRBV4-1 with TRBJ1-3; 10 positions agree with TRBD1. After removal of 5 bases from V and 3 bases from J, the junction contained 7 bases not matched to a gene. Germline V gene sequence: CDR1 MGHRA, CDR2 YSYEKL. The CDR3 is made up of 16 amino acids. The CDR3 spells CASSYSDRGIGNTIYF. The CDR3 bases are TGCGCCAGCAGCTATTCGGACAGGGGGATTGGAAACACCATATATTTT.

There are many counts of this clonotype. The V and J genes are TRBV6-2 or TRBV6-3 and TRBJ2-7; D gene unclear. Germline lookup yields CDR1 MNHEY and CDR2 SVGEGT. The length of the CDR3 is 13 residues. The V end was cut by 0 bases, the J end by 0 bases, with 3 bases between. CDR3 sequence reads: CASSYSYSYEQYF. CDR3 sequence (DNA): TGTGCCAGCAGTTACTCATACTCCTACGAGCAGTACTTC.

This clonotype has just a few counts. The chain links TRBV20-1 to TRBJ2-3; D might be TRBD2 (5 bases). V lost 6 bases, J lost 4 bases, and 11 bases lay in between. Germline V lookup: CDR1 DFQATT, CDR2 SNEGSKA (reference sequence). The CDR3 covers 12 residues. CDR3 sequence reads: CSAQTRADTQYF. The CDR3, as DNA: TGCAGTGCCCAGACGAGGGCAGATACGCAGTATTTT.

V gene TRBV6-2 or TRBV6-3 combines with J gene TRBJ2-7; weak D call: TRBD1 (7 bases). The CDR3 is 13 residues long. The germline V and J ends were trimmed by 6 bases and 5 bases, with 14 bases remaining between them. Germline CDR1 MNHEY, CDR2 SVGEGT. The CDR3 is CASSRRGQNEQYF. The DNA of the CDR3 is TGTGCCAGCAGCAGGAGGGGGCAGAACGAGCAGTACTTC.

This chain uses TRBV4-1 with TRBJ1-2; the D gene is possibly TRBD1 (5 bases). With 1 base removed from V and 4 bases from J, the gap between germline ends came to 13 bases. CDR1 MGHRA and CDR2 YSYEKL come from the germline V gene. CDR3 length equals 15 residues. The CDR3 loop reads CASSQGLQAFYGYTF. The CDR3 DNA reads TGCGCCAGCAGCCAAGGACTACAGGCATTCTATGGCTACACCTTC.

The table lists this clonotype with a count of one. A read error may produce the germline difference seen at one junction end. The chain joins TRBV7-2 to TRBJ2-7; no clear D gene. The CDR3 sequence is 14 residues long. CDR1 is SGHTA and CDR2 is FQGNSA in the germline V gene. CDR3 sequence: CARSFRTANYEQYF. The CDR3 DNA reads as TGTGCCCGCAGCTTTAGAACAGCCAACTACGAGCAGTACTTC.

This chain links TRBV2 with TRBJ1-1; D is ambiguous. This CDR3 comprises 15 residues. V dropped 4 bases and J dropped 4 bases, with 16 bases sitting between them. Germline-derived CDR1 and CDR2 are SNHLY and FYNNEI. CDR3 amino acids: CASSGLTGPSTEAFF. CDR3 coding DNA: TGTGCCAGCAGTGGACTGACTGGACCCAGCACTGAAGCTTTCTTT.

The CDR3 sequence is CSPSPAGQETQYF. The DNA of the CDR3 is TGCAGTCCCTCGCCAGCGGGCCAAGAGACCCAGTACTTC. V gene TRBV20-1 combines with J gene TRBJ2-5; perhaps TRBD2 as D (6 bases). The CDR3 contains 13 residues. Germline CDR1 is DFQATT and CDR2 is SNEGSKA (reference sequence). V was cut by 8 bases and J by 1 base, with 14 bases left in between.

This clonotype was seen a handful of times. This rearrangement joins TRBV24-1 to TRBJ2-3; D unclear. The CDR3 covers 12 residues. Germline loops: CDR1 KGHDR, CDR2 SFDVKD. Deletions cut 9 bases from V and 0 bases from J, with 6 bases between. The CDR3 loop is CATRASTDTQYF. The CDR3 DNA is TGTGCCACCCGCGCTAGCACAGATACGCAGTATTTT.

The V and J genes are TRBV12-5 and TRBJ2-4; D call uncertain. CDR3 length: 14 amino acids. Germline CDR1 reads LGHNT; CDR2 reads FRNRAP. The V end lost 2 bases, the J end lost 0 bases, and 5 bases lay between the germline ends. In DNA form, the CDR3 reads TGTGCTAGTGGTTTGACAGCAGCCAAAAACATTCAGTACTTC. Its protein product is CASGLTAAKNIQYF.

As DNA, the CDR3 is TGTGCCAGCAGCGTAGGTGAAGATCAGCCCCAGCATTTT. It is translated as CASSVGEDQPQHF. The rearrangement joins TRBV9 to TRBJ1-5; no firm D call. V shed 0 bases and J shed 5 bases, with 6 bases lying between them. This CDR3 has 13 amino acids. CDR1 SGDLS and CDR2 YYNGEE come from the germline V gene.

A few counts support this clonotype. CDR3 protein: CASTDRDEQYF. In DNA, the CDR3 is TGTGCCAGCACCGACAGGGACGAGCAGTACTTC. This chain joins TRBV2 and TRBJ2-7; 7 positions match TRBD1. This CDR3 is built from 11 residues. V dropped 7 bases and J dropped 5; count of bases not matched to a gene: 2. CDR1 is SNHLY, CDR2 FYNNEI, per germline.

This clonotype is termed medium-sized (0.01 to 0.1%). The V call is TRBV27, the J call TRBJ1-6; 7 bases map to TRBD1. The length of the CDR3 is 14 residues. CDR1 and CDR2 (germline): MNHEY, SMNVEV (reference sequence). The J segment lost 4 bases and the V segment lost 6 bases, leaving 3 bases of the junction unmatched. The CDR3 region is CASRMTGYNSPLHF. CDR3 DNA sequence: TGTGCCAGCAGAATGACAGGGTATAATTCACCCCTCCACTTT.

A word on this clonotype: Sequence at one end of the junction differs from germline and may be a read error. The J gene is TRBJ1-1, the V gene TRBV27, with a tentative D call TRBD1 (6 bases). CDR1 MNHEY and CDR2 SMNVEV come from the germline V gene (reference sequence). The CDR3 extends over 14 amino acids. The CDR3 nucleotides read TGTGCCAGCAGTTTAGCCCCAGGGGACACTGAATCTTTCTTT. Translated, it gives CASSLAPGDTESFF.

This clonotype was counted between two and nine times. This chain connects TRBV27 to TRBJ1-6, with D hard to call. Trimming left V 3 bases short and J 9 bases short, with 9 bases between. The CDR3 loop spans 13 amino acids. Germline V gene sequence: CDR1 MNHEY, CDR2 SMNVEV (reference sequence). The CDR3 DNA reads as TGTGCCAGCAGTTTGGAGTTTGCTTCACCCCTCCACTTT. Its protein product is CASSLEFASPLHF.

The rearrangement uses TRBV20-1 and TRBJ2-4, with D hard to call. The germline V gene encodes CDR1 DFQATT and CDR2 SNEGSKA (reference sequence). Trimming took 3 bases from V and 0 from J, leaving 9 bases between them. The CDR3 is 14 amino acids. The CDR3 here is CSASGQLAKNIQYF. The CDR3 region has the DNA TGCAGTGCTAGTGGGCAGCTAGCCAAAAACATTCAGTACTTC.

Only a few counts were recorded for this clonotype. The chain combines TRBV7-9 with TRBJ1-1; D is ambiguous. Germline V gene lookup returns CDR1 SEHNR and CDR2 FQNEAQ (reference sequence). There are 13 residues in the CDR3. The V and J ends lost 2 bases and 4 bases respectively, with 8 bases between them. This CDR3 is CASSLSYVTEAFF. The CDR3 DNA reads TGTGCCAGCAGCTTAAGTTACGTCACTGAAGCTTTCTTT. Looking up the rest from reference TRBV7-9 and TRBJ1-1 gives the full variable domain: DTGVSQNPRHKITKRGQNVTFRCDPISEHNRLYWYRQTLGQGPEFLTYFQNEAQLEKSRLLSDRFSAERPKGSFSTLEIQRTEQGDSAMYLCASSLSYVTEAFFGQGTRLTVV.